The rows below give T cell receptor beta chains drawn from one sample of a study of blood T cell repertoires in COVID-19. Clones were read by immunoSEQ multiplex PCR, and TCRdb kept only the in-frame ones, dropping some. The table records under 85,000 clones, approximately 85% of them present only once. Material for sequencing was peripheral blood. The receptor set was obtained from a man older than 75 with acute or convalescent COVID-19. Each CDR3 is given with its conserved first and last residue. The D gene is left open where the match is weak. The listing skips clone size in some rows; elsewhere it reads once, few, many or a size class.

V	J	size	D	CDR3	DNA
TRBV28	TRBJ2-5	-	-	CASSLVSAGETQYF	TGTGCCAGCAGTTTAGTTAGCGCGGGAGAGACCCAGTACTTC
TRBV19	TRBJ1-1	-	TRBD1	CASRQGPVTEAFF	TGTGCCAGTCGACAGGGTCCCGTCACTGAAGCTTTCTTT
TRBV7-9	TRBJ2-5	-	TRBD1	CAGDPGQGRETQYF	TGTGCCGGCGACCCGGGACAGGGGCGAGAGACCCAGTACTTC
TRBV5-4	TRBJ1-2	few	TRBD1	CASSPNPGDRGMGGYTF	TGTGCCAGCAGCCCTAATCCAGGGGACAGAGGGATGGGGGGCTACACCTTC
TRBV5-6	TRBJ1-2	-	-	CASSLESRRGYGYTF	TGTGCCAGCAGCTTGGAGTCCAGGAGGGGCTATGGCTACACCTTC
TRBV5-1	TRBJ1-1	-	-	CASRPTANTEAFF	TGCGCCAGCCGCCCGACAGCGAACACTGAAGCTTTCTTT
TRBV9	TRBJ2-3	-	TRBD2	CASSEGRDQRDTQYF	TGTGCCAGCAGCGAGGGGAGGGATCAAAGAGATACGCAGTATTTT
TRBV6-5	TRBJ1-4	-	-	CASRGRVVNEKLFF	TGTGCCAGCAGGGGGAGGGTCGTAAATGAAAAACTGTTTTTT
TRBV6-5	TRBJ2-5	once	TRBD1	CASTRDRGGETQYF	TGTGCCAGTACGAGGGACAGGGGAGGAGAGACCCAGTACTTC
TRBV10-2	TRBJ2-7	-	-	CASSDMRLYYEQYF	TGCGCCAGCAGTGATATGCGGCTTTATTACGAGCAGTACTTC
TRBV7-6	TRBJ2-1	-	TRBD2	CASSFQLAAGLSSYNEQFF	TGTGCCAGCAGCTTTCAACTAGCGGCAGGCCTATCCTCCTACAATGAGCAGTTCTTC
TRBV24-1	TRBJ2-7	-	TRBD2	CATASGRAYSYEQYF	TGTGCCACCGCGTCGGGGAGGGCATACTCCTACGAGCAGTACTTC
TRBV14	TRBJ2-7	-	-	CASSQDWVRNEQYF	TGTGCCAGCAGCCAAGACTGGGTGAGGAACGAGCAGTACTTC
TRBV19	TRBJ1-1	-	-	CASSIGQGMVAFF	TGTGCCAGTAGTATAGGGCAGGGGATGGTGGCTTTCTTT
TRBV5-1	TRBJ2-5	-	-	CASSNRETQYF	TGCGCCAGCAGCAACAGGGAGACCCAGTACTTC
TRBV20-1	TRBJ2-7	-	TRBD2	CSASSLGGSYEQYF	TGCAGTGCTAGTTCCCTTGGCGGGAGTTACGAGCAGTACTTC
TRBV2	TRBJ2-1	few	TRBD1	CASSPDRHGGTGWRNEQFF	TGTGCCAGCAGTCCTGACCGTCACGGTGGGACAGGGTGGAGGAATGAGCAGTTCTTC
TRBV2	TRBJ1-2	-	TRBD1	CASTVQGVRGYTF	TGTGCCAGCACCGTCCAGGGGGTAAGAGGCTACACCTTC
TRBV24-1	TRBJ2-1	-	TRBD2	CATSDPGLADYNEQFF	TGTGCCACCAGTGATCCCGGACTAGCGGACTACAATGAGCAGTTCTTC
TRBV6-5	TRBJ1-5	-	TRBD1	CASSQGTGKPQHF	TGTGCCAGCAGTCAGGGGACAGGGAAACCCCAGCATTTT
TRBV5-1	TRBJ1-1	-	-	CASSLEMRNTEAFF	TGCGCCAGCAGCTTGGAGATGAGGAACACTGAAGCTTTCTTT
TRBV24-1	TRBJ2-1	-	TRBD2	CATSVAGTTYNEQFF	TGTGCCACCAGTGTGGCAGGGACTACCTACAATGAGCAGTTCTTC
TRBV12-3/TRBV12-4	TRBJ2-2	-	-	CASRRHGGELFF	TGTGCCAGTCGGCGGCACGGAGGGGAGCTGTTTTTT
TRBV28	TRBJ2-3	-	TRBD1	CASRPTGGRFSTDTQYF	TGTGCCAGCAGACCGACAGGGGGCCGCTTTAGCACAGATACGCAGTATTTT
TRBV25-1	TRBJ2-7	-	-	CASSGRTVSYEQYF	TGTGCCAGCAGTGGAAGGACAGTCTCCTACGAGCAGTACTTC
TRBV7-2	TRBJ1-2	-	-	CASSLDPAGAGYTF	TGTGCCAGCAGCTTAGATCCGGCAGGGGCCGGCTACACCTTC
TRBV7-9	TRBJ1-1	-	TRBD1	CASSSQGFEAFF	TGTGCCAGCAGCTCACAGGGGTTTGAAGCTTTCTTT
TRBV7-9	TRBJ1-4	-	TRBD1	CASSSHTGTGEGSNEKLFF	TGTGCCAGCAGCTCACATACCGGGACAGGGGAAGGGTCTAATGAAAAACTGTTTTTT
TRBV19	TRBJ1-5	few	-	CATERQGNQPQHF	TGTGCCACCGAGAGACAGGGCAATCAGCCCCAGCATTTT
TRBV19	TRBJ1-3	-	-	CASSLFSGNTIYF	TGTGCCAGTTCTTTATTCTCTGGAAACACCATATATTTT
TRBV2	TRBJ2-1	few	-	CASAAGLSVGEQFF	TGTGCCAGCGCCGCGGGACTGAGCGTCGGTGAGCAGTTCTTC
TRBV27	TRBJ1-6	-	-	CASSFQGLLYNSPLHF	TGTGCCAGCAGTTTCCAGGGGTTACTCTATAATTCACCCCTCCACTTT
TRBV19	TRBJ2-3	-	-	CASSIKTFSSTDTQYF	TGTGCCAGTAGTATAAAGACTTTTTCTAGCACAGATACGCAGTATTTT
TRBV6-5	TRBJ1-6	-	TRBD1	CASRPQGVGNSPLHF	TGTGCCAGCAGACCACAGGGGGTAGGGAATTCACCCCTCCACTTT
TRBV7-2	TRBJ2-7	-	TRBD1	CASSLDRVSYEQYF	TGTGCCAGCAGCTTGGACAGGGTAAGCTACGAGCAGTACTTC
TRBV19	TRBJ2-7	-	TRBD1	CASSARTGLFEQYF	TGTGCCAGTAGTGCCCGGACAGGGTTGTTCGAGCAGTACTTC
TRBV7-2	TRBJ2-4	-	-	CASSAGFLENIQYF	TGTGCCAGCAGCGCAGGGTTCCTCGAAAACATTCAGTACTTC